Sequencing of this TCR beta chain was carried out in a study of T cell responses to AZD1222 COVID-19 vaccine. Points from the study as a whole: AZD1222 recipients seropositive at baseline numbered only 5 or 6. Two AZD1222 doses significantly raised spike-specific TCR breadth and depth over controls. Distributed over spike, vaccine-associated CD4 TCRs predominated at 160-218 and 743-854. No day 14 peak samples; only post-peak repertoires were characterized.

CDR1 and CDR2 (germline): LNHDA, SQIVND (reference sequence). The CDR3 has 15 residues. V dropped 6 bases and J dropped 5; count of bases not matched to a gene: 7. Clones were read by immunoSEQ multiplex PCR, and TCRdb kept only the in-frame ones, dropping some. The top ten clones hold about 9.8% of a sample with 150,000 or so clones, about nine tenths of them seen once. As regards this clone: The antigen remains undetermined.

The sequenced sample was peripheral blood, obtained 28 days after the second AZD1222 dose. The chain combines TRBV19 with TRBJ1-2, with TRBD1 identical over 12 bases. This clonotype was sampled from an adult who received the AZD1222 COVID-19 vaccine. The CDR3 here is CASSMGQGAMYGYTF. The CDR3 coding sequence is TGTGCCAGTAGCATGGGACAGGGGGCTATGTATGGCTACACCTTC.